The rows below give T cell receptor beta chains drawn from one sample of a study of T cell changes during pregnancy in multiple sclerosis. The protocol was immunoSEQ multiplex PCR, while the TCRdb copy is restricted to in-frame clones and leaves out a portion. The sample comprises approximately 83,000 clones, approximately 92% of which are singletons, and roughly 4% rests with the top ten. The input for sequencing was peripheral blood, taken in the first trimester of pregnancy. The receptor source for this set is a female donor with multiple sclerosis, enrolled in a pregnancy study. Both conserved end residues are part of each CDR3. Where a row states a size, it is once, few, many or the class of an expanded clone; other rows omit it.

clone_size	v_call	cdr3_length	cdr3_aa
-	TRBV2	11	CASKEGREQFF
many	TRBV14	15	CASSQVMVAGNEQFF
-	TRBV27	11	CASTSYNEQFF
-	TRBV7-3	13	CASSPSNSRNYTF
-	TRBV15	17	CATSRGRPGRGDTEAFF
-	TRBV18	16	CASSPPRDRGLAEAFF
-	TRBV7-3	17	CASSLLGTSGFTDTQYF
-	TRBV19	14	CASSMDRGYQPQHF
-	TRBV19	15	CASSIGQGTNEKLFF
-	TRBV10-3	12	CAIAAVPDEQYF
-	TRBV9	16	CASSPNHGTNTGELFF
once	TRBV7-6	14	CASSSTEGNQPQHF
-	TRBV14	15	CASSQTGYGDYGYTF
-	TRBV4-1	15	CASSQAPSSYNEQFF
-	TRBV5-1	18	CASSPANHQGPLNTEAFF
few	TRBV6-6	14	CASSYLGTGSEAFF
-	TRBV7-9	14	CASSQQSGNTEAFF
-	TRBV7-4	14	CASSRRGLSYEQYF
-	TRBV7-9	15	CASSWGGATQETQYF
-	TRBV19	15	CASSIGFGQLYEQYF
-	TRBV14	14	CASSRHPGDTEAFF
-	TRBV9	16	CASSGPTGAGANVLTF